The T cell receptor (beta chain) under discussion was sequenced for a study of T cell clones after liver transplantation. Study conclusions and caveats: A larger donor-reactive than third-party decline suggested partial antigen-specific deletion. Migration into the graft, not deletion, may explain lost graft donor-reactive T cells.

CD3+CD4+ and CD3+CD8+ cells were FACS-sorted from thawed unstimulated PBMCs. Between the trimmed V and J ends, which lost 1 base and 1 base, there was a span of 15 bases. This CDR3 spans 17 amino acids. Germline lookup yields CDR1 SEHNR and CDR2 FQNEAQ (reference sequence). The table came from immunoSEQ multiplex PCR; TCRdb's copy has only in-frame clones and leaves some out. Of about 24,000 clones in the sample, around two thirds are singletons; the top ten hold 2.5% to 3%. This clone was seen a handful of times. Its antigen is undetermined. The sequence was obtained from a human donor who received a liver transplant. The chain carries TRBV7-9 and TRBJ2-3, with D tentatively TRBD2 (6 bases). Material: CD4+ T cells from blood, obtained before liver transplant. CDR3 coding DNA: TGTGCCAGCAGCTTAGGTGGTGGGGGGATTCGCACAGATACGCAGTATTTT. Encoded protein: CASSLGGGGIRTDTQYF.